This TCR beta chain was recovered during a study of shared clonotypes between healthy human individuals. TCRdb's copy holds only in-frame clones and misses some; the assay was immunoSEQ multiplex PCR. The repertoire holds 2 million to 2.5 million clones, with around 95% as singletons. This TCR was sampled from a man aged 18-30 years in good health. Sequencing was carried out using naive CD4+ T cells sorted from blood. Subset given: CD45RA+ positively selected.

The CDR3 loop is CASSRGSGELFF. The DNA for the CDR3 is TGCGCCAGCAGTCGGGGTTCCGGGGAGCTGTTTTTT. The chain links TRBV10-1 to TRBJ2-2, with a tentative D call TRBD2 (5 bases). V lost 5 bases, J lost 6 bases, and 7 bases lay in between. The length of the CDR3 is 12 residues. CDR1 WNHNN and CDR2 SYGVQD come from the germline V gene (reference sequence).